This T cell receptor beta chain was captured in a study of CD8+CD57+ T cells in acquired aplastic anemia. Background on the study: The sorted CD4+ and CD8+ cells yielded an average around 3 ug of DNA. Broader study findings: Comparison of patients with controls identified roughly 30 shared CD8+ CDR3 sequences. A significant difference in CD8+ Simpson's diversity between patients and controls was not found.

Before being chosen for sequencing, patients had shown CD8+CD57+ cell expansion by flow cytometry. Blood came from patients not yet given any therapy. Profiling of TCR beta VDJ combinations and CDR3 sequences used genomic DNA as template. TCRdb passed the reads through MiXCR, listing each CDR3 protein once. The top ten hold 7% to 9.5% of the sample, which has about 250,000 distinct CDR3 sequences, around 46% seen once. As regards this clonotype: What it binds is unknown.

Sequenced: sorted CD4+, CD8+, or CD8+CD57+ T cells (not recorded which) from PBMCs. The TCR was taken from a human donor with aplastic anemia.

The CDR3 DNA is TGTGCCAGCAGTTTCGCCGGACAGAGCGTAGAGCAGTACTTC. Protein product: CASSFAGQSVEQYF. This rearrangement joins TRBV27 to TRBJ2-7; tentatively, D is TRBD1 (6 bases). Trimming removed 3 bases at V and 7 bases at J, with 16 bases between. Looked up from germline, CDR1 is MNHEY and CDR2 is SMNVEV (reference sequence). The CDR3 is made up of 14 amino acids.